The 31 T cell receptor beta chains in this list originate from one sample, sequenced in a study of spatial heterogeneity in lung cancer. Whole-study results and caveats: How many expanded intratumoral alpha and beta TCRs were present tracked the tumor mutation count, which was a count of nonsynonymous mutations.

Using its own MiXCR run on the 5' RACE reads, TCRdb lists one record per CDR3 protein. The sample has 2,000 to 3,000 distinct CDR3 sequences; 20% to 25% are singletons. Antigen specificity for these receptors is unknown. Time point of the sample: sample taken at primary tumor resection. The source material was lung tumor tissue, sampled at surgery. The receptors stem from a male donor with early-stage non-small cell lung cancer.

Many counts were recorded for this clonotype. The chain combines TRBV6-5 with TRBJ1-2; D may be TRBD1 (5 bases). In germline, CDR1 is MNHEY, CDR2 SVGAGI. CDR3 length equals 13 residues. Trimming removed 2 bases at V and 8 bases at J, with 12 bases between. This CDR3 is CASSYGGSWGYTF. The CDR3 DNA reads TGTGCCAGCAGTTACGGGGGTTCCTGGGGCTACACCTTC.

The chain recombines TRBV2 with TRBJ1-4; TRBD1 matches at 7 bases. The CDR3 length is 16 residues. V was pared by 3 bases and J by 0 bases, with 4 bases of the junction left unmatched. Germline CDR1 reads SNHLY; CDR2 reads FYNNEI. CDR3 DNA sequence: TGTGCCAGCAGTGAGACAGGGCTGGCAACTAATGAAAAACTGTTTTTT. Translated, it gives CASSETGLATNEKLFF.

In nucleotides, the CDR3 is TGTGCCAGTAGTAATGAACCGTGGAATGAGCAGTTCTTC. It codes for CASSNEPWNEQFF. The V and J genes are TRBV19 and TRBJ2-1; D unresolved. V lost 4 bases, J lost 7 bases, and 11 bases lay in between. CDR3 length: 13 residues. CDR1 LNHDA and CDR2 SQIVND come from the germline V gene (reference sequence). Looking up the rest from reference TRBV19 and TRBJ2-1 gives the full variable domain: DGGITQSPKYLFRKEGQNVTLSCEQNLNHDAMYWYRQDPGQGLRLIYYSQIVNDFQKGDIAEGYSVSREKKESFPLTVTSAQKNPTAFYLCASSNEPWNEQFFGPGTRLTVL.

This chain connects TRBV29-1 to TRBJ2-6; maybe TRBD1 (6 bases). Trimming took off 4 bases at V and 0 bases at J, with 16 bases between the two ends. Germline V gene lookup returns CDR1 SQVTM and CDR2 ANQGSEA. The length of the CDR3 is 17 residues. The CDR3 sequence: CSVVWAGDISGANVLTF. The CDR3 DNA follows: TGCAGCGTTGTCTGGGCAGGGGACATCTCTGGGGCCAACGTCCTGACTTTC. Full variable domain (rest looked up from reference TRBV29-1 and TRBJ2-6): SAVISQKPSRDICQRGTSLTIQCQVDSQVTMMFWYRQQPGQSLTLIATANQGSEATYESGFVIDKFPISRPNLTFSTLTVSNMSPEDSSIYLCSVVWAGDISGANVLTFGAGSRLTVL.

This clonotype was counted at least ten times. The chain couples TRBV27 to TRBJ1-3; D remains ambiguous. The V end was cut by 2 bases, the J end by 0 bases, with 14 bases between. The CDR3 is 17 residues long. CDR1 is MNHEY and CDR2 is SMNVEV in the germline V gene (reference sequence). As DNA, the CDR3 is TGTGCCAGCAGTTTAGGACCTACCGTAAGCTCTGGAAACACCATATATTTT. Its translation is CASSLGPTVSSGNTIYF.

By sample share, this clonotype is medium-sized. The V call is TRBV7-9, the J call TRBJ1-1; D possibly corresponds to TRBD1 (5 bases). The germline V and J ends were trimmed by 5 bases and 0 bases, with 13 bases remaining between them. Germline V gene data show CDR1 as SEHNR and CDR2 as FQNEAQ (reference sequence). This CDR3 is built from 15 residues. CDR3 protein: CASSPQGQMNTEAFF. The CDR3 nucleotides read TGTGCCAGCAGCCCTCAGGGTCAGATGAACACTGAAGCTTTCTTT. Filled out from reference TRBV7-9 and TRBJ1-1, the complete variable domain reads DTGVSQNPRHKITKRGQNVTFRCDPISEHNRLYWYRQTLGQGPEFLTYFQNEAQLEKSRLLSDRFSAERPKGSFSTLEIQRTEQGDSAMYLCASSPQGQMNTEAFFGQGTRLTVV.

J is TRBJ2-1 and V is TRBV4-3, with 14 nucleotides matching TRBD2. With 3 bases clipped from V and 8 bases from J, the junction kept 6 bases outside the gene matches. Looked up from germline, CDR1 is LGHNA and CDR2 is YSLEER. The length of the CDR3 is 16 residues. The DNA for the CDR3 is TGCGCCAGCAGCCAGACTAGCGGGAGGGCCCTCTATGAGCAGTTCTTC. Translation gives CASSQTSGRALYEQFF.

This chain joins TRBV11-3 and TRBJ2-1, with 8 bases that match TRBD1. Germline CDR1 SGHNT, CDR2 YENEEA. J gave up 6 bases and V 3 bases, and 16 bases lay outside the gene matches. The CDR3 runs to 18 residues. The CDR3 DNA sequence: TGTGCCAGCAGCTTGGATAGCTTTTCCGGACAGGGCGGCAATGAGCAGTTCTTC. Its protein product is CASSLDSFSGQGGNEQFF.

The chain combines TRBV6-6 with TRBJ2-5, with D perhaps matching TRBD1 (5 bases). Germline CDR1 reads MNHNY; CDR2 reads SVGAGI (reference sequence). Trimming cost V 0 bases and J 3 bases, with 11 bases left between them. CDR3 length: 15 amino acids. CDR3 in amino acids: CASSYSQGFKETQYF. The CDR3 nucleotides read TGTGCCAGCAGTTACTCCCAGGGTTTTAAAGAGACCCAGTACTTC.

Relative to its sample, this clonotype is medium-sized. The chain joins TRBV12-3 or TRBV12-4 to TRBJ1-5; a possible D gene is TRBD1 (5 bases). The CDR3 sequence is 13 residues long. V gave up 6 bases and J gave up 0 bases, with 6 bases separating them. The chain's CDR3 is CASRDSSNQPQHF. In DNA, the CDR3 is TGTGCCAGCAGAGACAGTAGCAATCAGCCCCAGCATTTT.

V is TRBV5-1 and J is TRBJ1-1, with TRBD1 identical over 7 bases. V shed 3 bases, J shed 3 bases, and the junction held 5 bases outside the gene matches. CDR1 is SGHRS and CDR2 is YFSETQ in the germline V gene. The CDR3 runs to 14 residues. CDR3 region: CASSSTGEDTEAFF. CDR3 sequence (DNA): TGCGCCAGCAGCTCTACAGGGGAGGACACTGAAGCTTTCTTT.

This clonotype came up many times. This chain joins TRBV28 and TRBJ1-6; TRBD1 aligns across 9 bases. CDR1 and CDR2 (germline): MDHEN, SYDVKM. This CDR3 has 15 residues. The trim removed 7 bases at V and 6 bases at J, leaving 7 bases unmatched. CDR3 DNA: TGTGCCAGCACCACTGGGGACAGGGCTAATTCACCCCTCCACTTT. This gives the protein CASTTGDRANSPLHF.

This clonotype occurred many times. J is TRBJ2-5 and V is TRBV24-1; 7 bases are shared with TRBD1. In germline, CDR1 is KGHDR, CDR2 SFDVKD. This CDR3 contains 17 residues. With V trimmed by 4 bases and J by 0 bases, 10 bases remained unmatched. CDR3 sequence: CATSEPLGTEDQETQYF. In DNA, the CDR3 is TGTGCCACCAGTGAGCCGTTAGGGACAGAGGACCAAGAGACCCAGTACTTC.

This clonotype is deemed medium-sized. The chain couples TRBV27 to TRBJ1-2; no firm D call. Per the germline V gene, CDR1 is MNHEY and CDR2 is SMNVEV (reference sequence). The V end was cut by 6 bases, the J end by 4 bases, with 30 bases between. The CDR3 loop spans 19 amino acids. CDR3 DNA sequence: TGTGCCAGCAGCCCAAGTCGTACACCTACAATGGGAATAGGCTATGGCTACACCTTC. Protein sequence: CASSPSRTPTMGIGYGYTF.

Ten or more counts support this clonotype. The rearrangement uses TRBV14 and TRBJ1-4; 8 bases are a match to TRBD1. CDR3 size: 20 residues. Per germline, CDR1 SGHDN and CDR2 FVKESK. V lost 0 bases to trimming and J lost 8 bases; unmatched junction nucleotides: 20. CDR3 protein: CASSQEPRDGAGGFNEKLFF. The CDR3 DNA follows: TGTGCCAGCAGCCAAGAGCCCCGGGATGGGGCAGGGGGCTTTAACGAAAAACTGTTTTTT.

Ten or more counts support this clonotype. The V gene is TRBV11-3, the J gene TRBJ2-2; weak D call: TRBD1 (5 bases). The CDR3 runs 17 residues. Between the trimmed V and J ends, which lost 1 base and 3 bases, there was a span of 15 bases. The germline V gene has CDR1 SGHNT and CDR2 YENEEA. The CDR3 coding sequence is TGTGCCAGCAGCTTAGTGGGGCCAGGGATTGACACCGGGGAGCTGTTTTTT. Translation gives CASSLVGPGIDTGELFF.

This chain connects TRBV6-2 or TRBV6-3 to TRBJ1-3, with a tentative D call TRBD1 (5 bases). The germline V gene encodes CDR1 MNHEY and CDR2 SVGEGT. The CDR3 is 14 amino acids. V was cut by 7 bases and J by 0 bases, with 10 bases left in between. CDR3 nucleotides: TGTGCCAGCACGACAGCGAGCTCTGGAAACACCATATATTTT. This gives the protein CASTTASSGNTIYF.

This clonotype occurred many times. This chain joins TRBV7-3 and TRBJ2-3; D not certain. With 7 bases removed from V and 2 bases from J, the gap between germline ends came to 13 bases. The germline CDR1 and CDR2 sequences are SGHTA and FQGTGA. The CDR3 length is 14 residues. The CDR3 DNA is TGTGCCAGCAAGCGAGGACCTAACACAGATACGCAGTATTTT. Translating gives CASKRGPNTDTQYF.

This clonotype ranks as large. The chain combines TRBV2 with TRBJ1-1, with D unclear. There are 16 residues in the CDR3. Germline lookup yields CDR1 SNHLY and CDR2 FYNNEI. V gave up 2 bases and J gave up 1 base, with 14 bases separating them. Written as DNA, the CDR3 is TGTGCCAGCAGTGAAAAGGGTTTCGAAACGAACACTGAAGCTTTCTTT. This translates into CASSEKGFETNTEAFF.

V is TRBV20-1 and J is TRBJ2-1; 7 bases agree with TRBD2. The CDR3 is made up of 14 amino acids. Trimming at V came to 5 bases and at J to 4 bases, leaving 8 bases not matched to a gene. Germline CDR1 is DFQATT and CDR2 is SNEGSKA (reference sequence). The CDR3 nucleotides read TGCAGTGCTCCCCCCCGGGACTATTACAATGAGCAGTTCTTC. Translating gives CSAPPRDYYNEQFF.

This clonotype is large (0.1 to 1%) within its sample. The chain combines TRBV3-1 with TRBJ2-3, with 10 bases lining up with TRBD2. CDR1 is LGHDT, CDR2 YNNKEL, per germline (reference sequence). There are 22 residues in the CDR3. V shed 1 base, J shed 6 bases, and the junction held 25 bases outside the gene matches. The CDR3 region has the DNA TGTGCCAGCAGCCAAGGATTTATACTATCACGCGGTTCTAGCGGGAGTAAGGATACGCAGTATTTT. Residues: CASSQGFILSRGSSGSKDTQYF.

This clonotype was counted a few times. The CDR3, as DNA: TGCGCCAGCAGCTTGTCTGGGACATTAGACGAGCAGTACGTC. As protein: CASSLSGTLDEQYV. The V gene is TRBV5-1, the J gene TRBJ2-7; D possibly corresponds to TRBD1 (6 bases). Germline-derived CDR1 and CDR2 are SGHRS and YFSETQ. V was clipped by 1 base and J by 5 bases, with 13 bases between them. CDR3 size: 14 residues.

Relative to its sample, this clonotype is medium-sized. The V call is TRBV6-6, the J call TRBJ2-7; the D is unclear. V lost 10 bases, J lost 8 bases, and 15 bases lay in between. Germline values: CDR1 MNHNY, CDR2 SVGAGI (reference sequence). This CDR3 is 11 amino acids long. CDR3 nucleotides: TGTGCCACTGGATCTGGGCATAAGCAGTACTTC. This sequence encodes CATGSGHKQYF.

The chain links TRBV7-9 to TRBJ1-5; possible D gene TRBD1, 6 bases. The V and J ends lost 4 bases and 4 bases respectively, with 14 bases between them. The germline V gene encodes CDR1 SEHNR and CDR2 FQNEAQ (reference sequence). The CDR3 has 15 amino acids. The CDR3 spells CASSSAGGPNQPQHF. CDR3 DNA: TGTGCCAGCAGCTCGGCCGGGGGCCCTAATCAGCCCCAGCATTTT.

This clonotype was found a few times. This chain uses TRBV29-1 with TRBJ2-5, with D perhaps being TRBD1 or TRBD2 (5 bases each). CDR3 length: 14 amino acids. The V end lost 3 bases, the J end lost 2 bases, and 13 bases lay between the germline ends. Germline CDR1 reads SQVTM; CDR2 reads ANQGSEA. In nucleotides, the CDR3 is TGCAGCGTTGATTCCTTGGGACGGCAAGAGACCCAGTACTTC. Translating gives CSVDSLGRQETQYF. The full variable domain, in which reference TRBV29-1 and TRBJ2-5 provide the parts outside the CDR3, is SAVISQKPSRDICQRGTSLTIQCQVDSQVTMMFWYRQQPGQSLTLIATANQGSEATYESGFVIDKFPISRPNLTFSTLTVSNMSPEDSSIYLCSVDSLGRQETQYFGPGTRLLVL.

The chain is built from TRBV7-9 and TRBJ1-4; 9 bases map to TRBD1. Germline V gives CDR1 SEHNR, CDR2 FQNEAQ (reference sequence). The CDR3 totals 15 residues. Trimming took 4 bases from V and 7 from J; bases not matched to a gene: 7. The CDR3 spells CASSSSGTGREKLFF. DNA of the CDR3: TGTGCCAGCAGCTCATCCGGGACAGGGCGTGAAAAACTGTTTTTT.

The table lists this clonotype with many counts. The chain combines TRBV6-1 with TRBJ2-1, with D perhaps matching TRBD2 (6 bases). Trimming shortened V by 4 bases and J by 10 bases, and 20 bases separated the two germline ends. This CDR3 is 15 amino acids long. CDR1 MNHNS and CDR2 SASEGT come from the germline V gene. The CDR3 sequence: CASSGFLANLGEQFF. The CDR3 bases are TGTGCCAGCAGTGGGTTTCTAGCGAATTTGGGGGAGCAGTTCTTC.

By its share, this clonotype is large. This chain connects TRBV18 to TRBJ1-2; the match to TRBD1 covers 7 bases. Germline loops: CDR1 KGHSH, CDR2 LQKENI. The CDR3 spans 13 residues. V was pared by 4 bases and J by 2 bases, with 1 base of the junction left unmatched. DNA for the CDR3: TGTGCCAGCTCACTGGGACAGAACTATGGCTACACCTTC. Translated: CASSLGQNYGYTF.

In its sample, this clonotype is medium-sized (0.01 to 0.1%). Written as DNA, the CDR3 is TGTGCCAGCAGTTTCTTTCCCTATACGCAGTATTTT. Encoded protein: CASSFFPYTQYF. V gene TRBV12-3 or TRBV12-4 combines with J gene TRBJ2-3; D remains unclear. Between the trimmed V and J ends, which lost 3 bases and 7 bases, there was a span of 8 bases. CDR3 length equals 12 residues.

This clonotype was seen more than once but under ten times. This sequence joins TRBV18 and TRBJ2-3, with TRBD2 matching over 12 bases. Looked up from germline, CDR1 is KGHSH and CDR2 is LQKENI. The CDR3 is 18 amino acids. V gave up 0 bases and J gave up 1 base; unmatched junction bases: 5. The CDR3 spells CASSPPGLAGTGTDTQYF. The CDR3 DNA reads TGTGCCAGCTCACCACCTGGACTAGCGGGGACTGGCACAGATACGCAGTATTTT.

This clonotype was seen repeatedly, ten times or more. The rearrangement joins TRBV12-3 or TRBV12-4 to TRBJ2-7, with 15 bases lining up with TRBD2. Trimming took 4 bases from V and 1 from J; bases not matched to a gene: 5. This CDR3 has 17 residues. CDR3 loop: CASSYPGTSGRSYEQYF. CDR3 bases: TGTGCCAGCAGTTACCCCGGGACTAGCGGGAGGTCCTACGAGCAGTACTTC.